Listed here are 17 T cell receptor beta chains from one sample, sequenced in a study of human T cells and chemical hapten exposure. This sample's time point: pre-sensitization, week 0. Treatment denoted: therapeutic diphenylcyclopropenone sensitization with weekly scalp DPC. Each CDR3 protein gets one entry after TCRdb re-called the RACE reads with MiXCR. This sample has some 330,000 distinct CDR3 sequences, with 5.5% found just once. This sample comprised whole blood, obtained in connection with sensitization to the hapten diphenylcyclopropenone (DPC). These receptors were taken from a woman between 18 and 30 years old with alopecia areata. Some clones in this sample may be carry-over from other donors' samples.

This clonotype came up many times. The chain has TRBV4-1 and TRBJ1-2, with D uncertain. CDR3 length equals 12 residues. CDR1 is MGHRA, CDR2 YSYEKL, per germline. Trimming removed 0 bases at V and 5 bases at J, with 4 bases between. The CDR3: CASSQDQYGYTF. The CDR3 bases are TGCGCCAGCAGCCAAGATCAGTATGGCTACACCTTC.

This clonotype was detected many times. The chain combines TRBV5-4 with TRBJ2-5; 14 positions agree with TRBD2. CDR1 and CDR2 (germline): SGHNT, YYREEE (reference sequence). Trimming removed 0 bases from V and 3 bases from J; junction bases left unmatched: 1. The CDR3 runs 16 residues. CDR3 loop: CASSLGTSGGKETQYF. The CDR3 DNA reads TGTGCCAGCAGCTTGGGGACTAGCGGGGGGAAAGAGACCCAGTACTTC. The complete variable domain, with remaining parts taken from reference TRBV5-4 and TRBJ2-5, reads ETGVTQSPTHLIKTRGQQVTLRCSSQSGHNTVSWYQQALGQGPQFIFQYYREEENGRGNFPPRFSGLQFPNYSSELNVNALELDDSALYLCASSLGTSGGKETQYFGPGTRLLVL.

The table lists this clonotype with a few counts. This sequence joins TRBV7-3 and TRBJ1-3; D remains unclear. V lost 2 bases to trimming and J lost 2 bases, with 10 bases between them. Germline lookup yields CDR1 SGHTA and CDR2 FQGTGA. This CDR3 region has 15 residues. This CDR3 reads CASSLDGNTGNTIYF. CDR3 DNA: TGTGCCAGCAGCTTAGACGGGAATACTGGAAACACCATATATTTT. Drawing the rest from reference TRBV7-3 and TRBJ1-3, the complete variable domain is GAGVSQTPSNKVTEKGKYVELRCDPISGHTALYWYRQSLGQGPEFLIYFQGTGAADDSGLPNDRFFAVRPEGSVSTLKIQRTERGDSAVYLCASSLDGNTGNTIYFGEGSWLTVV.

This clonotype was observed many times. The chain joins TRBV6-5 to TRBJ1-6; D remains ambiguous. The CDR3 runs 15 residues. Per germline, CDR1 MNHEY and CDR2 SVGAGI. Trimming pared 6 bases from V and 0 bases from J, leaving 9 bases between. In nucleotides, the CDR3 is TGTGCCAGCAGGATCCAGAGCTCCTATAATTCACCCCTCCACTTT. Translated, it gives CASRIQSSYNSPLHF.

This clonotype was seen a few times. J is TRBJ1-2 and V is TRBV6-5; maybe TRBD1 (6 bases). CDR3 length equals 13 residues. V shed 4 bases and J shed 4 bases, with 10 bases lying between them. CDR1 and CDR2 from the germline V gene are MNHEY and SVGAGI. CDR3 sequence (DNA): TGTGCCAGCAGTTGGGGGGGCGCCTATGGCTACACCTTC. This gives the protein CASSWGGAYGYTF.

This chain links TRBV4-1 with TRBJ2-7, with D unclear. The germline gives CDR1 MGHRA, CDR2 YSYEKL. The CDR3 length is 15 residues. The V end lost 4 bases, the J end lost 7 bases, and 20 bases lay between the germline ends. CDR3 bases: TGCGCCAGCAGCCGAGATAGATCCACCCTTTCGGAGCAGTACTTC. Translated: CASSRDRSTLSEQYF.

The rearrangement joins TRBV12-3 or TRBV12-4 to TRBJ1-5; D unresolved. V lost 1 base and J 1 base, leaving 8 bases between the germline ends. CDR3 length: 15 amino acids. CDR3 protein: CASSLGQISNQPQHF. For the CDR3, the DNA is TGTGCCAGCAGTTTAGGGCAGATAAGCAATCAGCCCCAGCATTTT.

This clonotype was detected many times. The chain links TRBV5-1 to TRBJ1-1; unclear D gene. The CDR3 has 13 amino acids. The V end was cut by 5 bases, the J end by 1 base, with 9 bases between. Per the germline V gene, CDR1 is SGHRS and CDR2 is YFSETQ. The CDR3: CASSDIPNTEAFF. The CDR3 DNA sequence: TGCGCCAGCAGTGACATTCCGAACACTGAAGCTTTCTTT.

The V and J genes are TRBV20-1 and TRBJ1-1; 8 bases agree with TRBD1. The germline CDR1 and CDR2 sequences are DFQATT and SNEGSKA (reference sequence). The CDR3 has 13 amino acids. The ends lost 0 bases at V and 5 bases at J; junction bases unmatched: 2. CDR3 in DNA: TGCAGTGCTAGAGAGACAGGGGATACTGAAGCTTTCTTT. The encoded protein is CSARETGDTEAFF.

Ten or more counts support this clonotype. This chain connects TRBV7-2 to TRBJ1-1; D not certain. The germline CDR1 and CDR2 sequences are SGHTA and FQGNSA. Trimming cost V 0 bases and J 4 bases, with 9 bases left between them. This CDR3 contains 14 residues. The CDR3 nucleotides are TGTGCCAGCAGCTTAGCCCCCAGTGGCACTGAAGCTTTCTTT. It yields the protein CASSLAPSGTEAFF.

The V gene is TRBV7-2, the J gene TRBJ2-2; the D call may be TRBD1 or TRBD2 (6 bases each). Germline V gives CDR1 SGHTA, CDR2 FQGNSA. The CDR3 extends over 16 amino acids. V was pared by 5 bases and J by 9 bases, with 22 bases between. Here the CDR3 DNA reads TGTGCCAGCAGCCCAGAGGGGGGCCTACGACCCCGGGAGCTGTTTTTT. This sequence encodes CASSPEGGLRPRELFF.

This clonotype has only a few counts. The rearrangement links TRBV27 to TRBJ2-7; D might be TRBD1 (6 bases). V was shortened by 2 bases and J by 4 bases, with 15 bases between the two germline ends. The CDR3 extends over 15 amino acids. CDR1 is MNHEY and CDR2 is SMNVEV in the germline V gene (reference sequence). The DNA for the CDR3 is TGTGCCAGCAGTTTAGCCCCGGACAGAGGATACGAGCAGTACTTC. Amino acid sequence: CASSLAPDRGYEQYF.

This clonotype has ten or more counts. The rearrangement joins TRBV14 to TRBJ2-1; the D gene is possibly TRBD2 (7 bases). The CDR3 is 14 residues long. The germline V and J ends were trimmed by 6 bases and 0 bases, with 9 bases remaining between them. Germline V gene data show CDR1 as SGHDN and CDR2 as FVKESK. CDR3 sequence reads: CASRRGASYNEQFF. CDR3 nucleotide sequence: TGTGCCAGCAGACGGGGGGCCTCCTACAATGAGCAGTTCTTC. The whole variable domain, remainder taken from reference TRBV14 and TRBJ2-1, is EAGVTQFPSHSVIEKGQTVTLRCDPISGHDNLYWYRRVMGKEIKFLLHFVKESKQDESGMPNNRFLAERTGGTYSTLKVQPAELEDSGVYFCASRRGASYNEQFFGPGTRLTVL.

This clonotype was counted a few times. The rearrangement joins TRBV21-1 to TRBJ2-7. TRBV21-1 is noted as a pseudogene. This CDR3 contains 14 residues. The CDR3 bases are TGTGCCAGCAGCAAAGCTAAGTTACGCTACGAGCAGTACTTC. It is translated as CASSKAKLRYEQYF.

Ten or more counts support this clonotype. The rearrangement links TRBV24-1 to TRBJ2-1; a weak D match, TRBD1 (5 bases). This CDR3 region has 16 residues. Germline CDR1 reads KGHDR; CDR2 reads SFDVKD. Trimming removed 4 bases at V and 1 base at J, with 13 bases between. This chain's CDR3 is CATSDPGQKSYNEQFF. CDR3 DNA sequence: TGTGCCACCAGTGACCCCGGACAAAAGTCCTACAATGAGCAGTTCTTC.

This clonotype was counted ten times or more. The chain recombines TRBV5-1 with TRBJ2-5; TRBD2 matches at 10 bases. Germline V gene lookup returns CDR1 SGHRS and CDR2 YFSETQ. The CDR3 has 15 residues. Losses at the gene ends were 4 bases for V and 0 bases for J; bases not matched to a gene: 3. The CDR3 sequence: CASSPGLADQETQYF. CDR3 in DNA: TGCGCCAGCAGCCCCGGACTAGCGGACCAAGAGACCCAGTACTTC. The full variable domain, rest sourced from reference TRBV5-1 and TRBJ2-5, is KAGVTQTPRYLIKTRGQQVTLSCSPISGHRSVSWYQQTPGQGLQFLFEYFSETQRNKGNFPGRFSGRQFSNSRSEMNVSTLELGDSALYLCASSPGLADQETQYFGPGTRLLVL.

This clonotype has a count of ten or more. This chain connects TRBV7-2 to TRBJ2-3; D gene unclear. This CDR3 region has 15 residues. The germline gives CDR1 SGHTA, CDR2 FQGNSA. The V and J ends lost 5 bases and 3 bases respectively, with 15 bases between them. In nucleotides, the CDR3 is TGTGCCAGCAGCGACCAACCTTCTGGGACAGATACGCAGTATTTT. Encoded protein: CASSDQPSGTDTQYF.